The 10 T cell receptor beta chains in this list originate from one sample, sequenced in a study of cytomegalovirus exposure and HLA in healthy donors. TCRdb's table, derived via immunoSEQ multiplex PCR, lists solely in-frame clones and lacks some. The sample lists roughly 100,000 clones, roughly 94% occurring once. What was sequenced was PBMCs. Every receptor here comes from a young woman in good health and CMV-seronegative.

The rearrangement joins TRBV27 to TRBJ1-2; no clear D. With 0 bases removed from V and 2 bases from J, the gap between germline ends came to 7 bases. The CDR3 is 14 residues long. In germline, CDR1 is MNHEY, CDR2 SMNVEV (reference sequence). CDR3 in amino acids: CASSLSAGNYGYTF. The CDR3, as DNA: TGTGCCAGCAGTTTATCAGCCGGGAACTATGGCTACACCTTC.

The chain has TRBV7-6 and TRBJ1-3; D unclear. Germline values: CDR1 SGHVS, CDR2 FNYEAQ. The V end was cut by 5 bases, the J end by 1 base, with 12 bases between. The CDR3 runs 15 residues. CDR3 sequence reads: CASSPTPGSGNTIYF. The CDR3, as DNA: TGTGCCAGCAGCCCCACCCCGGGGTCTGGAAACACCATATATTTT.

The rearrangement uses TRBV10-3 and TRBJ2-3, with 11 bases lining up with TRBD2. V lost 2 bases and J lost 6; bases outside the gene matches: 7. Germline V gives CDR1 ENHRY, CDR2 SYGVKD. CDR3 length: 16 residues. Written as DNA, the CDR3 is TGTGCCATCAGTGAGCCCCTAGCGGGGGGATCCGATACGCAGTATTTT. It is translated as CAISEPLAGGSDTQYF.

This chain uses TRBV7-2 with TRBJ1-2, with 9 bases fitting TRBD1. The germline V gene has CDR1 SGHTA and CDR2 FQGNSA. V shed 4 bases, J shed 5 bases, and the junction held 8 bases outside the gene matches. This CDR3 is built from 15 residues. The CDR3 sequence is CASSSPDRGAYGYTF. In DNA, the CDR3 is TGTGCCAGCAGCTCCCCGGACAGGGGAGCATATGGCTACACCTTC.

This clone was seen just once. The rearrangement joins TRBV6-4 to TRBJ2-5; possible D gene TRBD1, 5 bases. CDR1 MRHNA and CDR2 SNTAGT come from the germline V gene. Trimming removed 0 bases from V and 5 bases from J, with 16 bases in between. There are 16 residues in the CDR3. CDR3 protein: CASSDSDGAGQETQYF. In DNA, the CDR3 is TGTGCCAGCAGTGACTCTGATGGGGCAGGGCAGGAGACCCAGTACTTC.

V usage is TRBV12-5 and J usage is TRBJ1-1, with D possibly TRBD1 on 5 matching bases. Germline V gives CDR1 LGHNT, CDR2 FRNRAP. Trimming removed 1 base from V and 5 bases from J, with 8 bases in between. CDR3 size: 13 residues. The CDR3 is CASGLGGVTEAFF. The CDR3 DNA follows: TGTGCTAGTGGTTTGGGGGGGGTTACTGAAGCTTTCTTT. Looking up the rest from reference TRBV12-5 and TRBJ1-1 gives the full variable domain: DARVTQTPRHKVTEMGQEVTMRCQPILGHNTVFWYRQTMMQGLELLAYFRNRAPLDDSGMPKDRFSAEMPDATLATLKIQPSEPRDSAVYFCASGLGGVTEAFFGQGTRLTVV.

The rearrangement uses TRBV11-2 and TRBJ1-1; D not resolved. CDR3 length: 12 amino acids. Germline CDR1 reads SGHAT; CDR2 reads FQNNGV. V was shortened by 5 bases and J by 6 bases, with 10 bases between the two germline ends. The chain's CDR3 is CASSLEGAEAFF. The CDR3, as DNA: TGTGCCAGCAGCCTGGAGGGCGCTGAAGCTTTCTTT.

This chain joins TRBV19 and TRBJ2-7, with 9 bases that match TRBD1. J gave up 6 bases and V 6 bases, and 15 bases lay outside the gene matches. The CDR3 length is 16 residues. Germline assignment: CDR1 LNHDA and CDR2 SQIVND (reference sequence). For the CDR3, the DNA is TGTGCCAGTAGCAACCCGGGACAGGGTCCGTTGGGCGAGCAGTACTTC. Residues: CASSNPGQGPLGEQYF.

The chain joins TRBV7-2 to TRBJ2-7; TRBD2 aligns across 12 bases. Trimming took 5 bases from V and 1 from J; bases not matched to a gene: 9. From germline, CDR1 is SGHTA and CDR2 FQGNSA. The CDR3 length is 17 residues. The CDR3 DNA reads TGTGCCAGCAGCCGACGGCCGGGACTAGCGGGTTCCTACGAGCAGTACTTC. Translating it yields CASSRRPGLAGSYEQYF.

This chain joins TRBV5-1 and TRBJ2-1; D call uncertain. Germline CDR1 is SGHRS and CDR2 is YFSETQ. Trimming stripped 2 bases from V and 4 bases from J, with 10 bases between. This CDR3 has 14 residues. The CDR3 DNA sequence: TGCGCCAGCAGCTTTGGCGGTGAATACAATGAGCAGTTCTTC. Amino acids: CASSFGGEYNEQFF.